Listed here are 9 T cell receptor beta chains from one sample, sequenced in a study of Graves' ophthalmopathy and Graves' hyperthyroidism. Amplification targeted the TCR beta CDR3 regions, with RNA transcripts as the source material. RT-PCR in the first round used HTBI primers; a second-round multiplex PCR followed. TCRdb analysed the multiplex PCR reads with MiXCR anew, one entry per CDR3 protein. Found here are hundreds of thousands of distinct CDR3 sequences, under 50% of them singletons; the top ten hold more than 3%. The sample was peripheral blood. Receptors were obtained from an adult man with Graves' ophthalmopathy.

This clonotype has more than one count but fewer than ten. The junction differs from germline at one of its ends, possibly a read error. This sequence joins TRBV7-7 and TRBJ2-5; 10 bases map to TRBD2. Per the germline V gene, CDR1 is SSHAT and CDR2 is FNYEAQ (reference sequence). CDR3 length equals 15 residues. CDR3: CASSLRAGGQETQYF. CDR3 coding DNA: TGTGCTAGCAGCTTACGAGCGGGAGGGCAAGAGACCCAGTACTTC.

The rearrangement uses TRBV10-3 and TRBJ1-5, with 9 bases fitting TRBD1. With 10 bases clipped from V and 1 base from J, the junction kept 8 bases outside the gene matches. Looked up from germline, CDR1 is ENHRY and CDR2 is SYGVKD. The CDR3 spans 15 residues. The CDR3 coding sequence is TGTGCCAGTACATCGGACAGGGGAAGCAATCAGCCCCAGCATTTT. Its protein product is CASTSDRGSNQPQHF.

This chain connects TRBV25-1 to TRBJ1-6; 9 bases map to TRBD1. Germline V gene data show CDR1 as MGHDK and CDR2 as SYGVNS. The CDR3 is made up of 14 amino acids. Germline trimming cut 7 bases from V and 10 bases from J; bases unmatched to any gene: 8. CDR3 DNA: TGTGCCAGCACTAGCGGACAGGGGACCTCACCCCTCCACTTT. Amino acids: CASTSGQGTSPLHF.

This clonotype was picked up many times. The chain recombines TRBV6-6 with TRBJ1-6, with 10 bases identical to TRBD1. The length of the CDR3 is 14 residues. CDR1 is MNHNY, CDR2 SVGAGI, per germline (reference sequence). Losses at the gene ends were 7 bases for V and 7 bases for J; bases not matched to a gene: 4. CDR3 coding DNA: TGTGCCAGCACTCGGACAGGGGGGAATTCACCCCTCCACTTT. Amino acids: CASTRTGGNSPLHF.

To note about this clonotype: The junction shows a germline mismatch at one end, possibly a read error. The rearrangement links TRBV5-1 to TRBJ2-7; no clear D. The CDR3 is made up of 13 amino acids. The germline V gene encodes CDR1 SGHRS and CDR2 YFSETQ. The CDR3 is CASSLRMSYEQHF. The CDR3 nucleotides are TGCGCCAGCAGCTTGAGGATGTCCTACGAGCAGCACTTC.

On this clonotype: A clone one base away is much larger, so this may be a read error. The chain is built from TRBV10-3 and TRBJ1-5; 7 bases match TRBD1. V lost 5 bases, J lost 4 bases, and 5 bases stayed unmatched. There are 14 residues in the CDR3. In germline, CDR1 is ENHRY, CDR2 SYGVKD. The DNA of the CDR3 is TGTGCCATCAGTTCGGGGACAGCGAATCAGCCCCAGCATTTT. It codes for CAISSGTANQPQHF.

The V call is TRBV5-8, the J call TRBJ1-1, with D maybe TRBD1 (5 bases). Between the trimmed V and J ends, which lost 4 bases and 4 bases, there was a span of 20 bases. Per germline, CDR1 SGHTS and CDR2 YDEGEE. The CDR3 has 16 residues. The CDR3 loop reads CASSQATQGQGTEAFF. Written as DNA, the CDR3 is TGTGCCAGCAGCCAAGCTACACAAGGGCAGGGCACTGAAGCTTTCTTT.

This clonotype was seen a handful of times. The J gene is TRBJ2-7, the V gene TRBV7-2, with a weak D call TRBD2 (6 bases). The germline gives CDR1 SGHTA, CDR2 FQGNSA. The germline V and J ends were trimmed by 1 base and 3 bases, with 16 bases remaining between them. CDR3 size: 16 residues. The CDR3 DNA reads TGTGCCAGCAGCTTAGTGTCTGGGCGGGATGGCTACGAGCAGTACTTC. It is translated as CASSLVSGRDGYEQYF. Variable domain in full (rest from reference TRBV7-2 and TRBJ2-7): GAGVSQSPSNKVTEKGKDVELRCDPISGHTALYWYRQSLGQGLEFLIYFQGNSAPDKSGLPSDRFSAERTGGSVSTLTIQRTQQEDSAVYLCASSLVSGRDGYEQYFGPGTRLTVT.

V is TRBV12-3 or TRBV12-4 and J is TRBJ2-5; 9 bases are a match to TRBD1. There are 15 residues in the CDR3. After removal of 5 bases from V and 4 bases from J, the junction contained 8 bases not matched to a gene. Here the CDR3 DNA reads TGTGCCAGCAGTCGAACGGACAGGGGAGGAGAGACCCAGTACTTC. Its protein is CASSRTDRGGETQYF.